This is a list of T cell receptor beta chains from one sample in a study of blood T cells in healthy people across ages. TCRdb reprocessed the 5' RACE reads with MiXCR, giving one entry per CDR3 protein. Here the sample spans about 730,000 distinct CDR3 sequences, around 40% being singletons. Sequenced material: blood. These receptors came from a woman in her fifties or sixties in good health. Each CDR3 is given with its conserved first and last residue. A D gene is named only where the DNA matches it firmly. Some rows mark clone size as missing; the rest say once, few, many or name a class of expanded clone.

cdr3_aa cdr3_nt d_call clone_size j_call v_call
CASSTPLGPTDTQYF TGTGCCAGCAGCACACCCCTGGGCCCCACAGATACGCAGTATTTT . once TRBJ2-3 TRBV7-9
CASSMTGPDTQYF TGCGCCAGCAGCATGACAGGCCCAGATACGCAGTATTTT . . TRBJ2-3 TRBV5-1
CASRSRWDILSSTDTQYF TGTGCCAGCCGCTCCCGATGGGACATCCTATCTAGCACAGATACGCAGTATTTT . . TRBJ2-3 TRBV7-9
CASSQIGGARGEQFF TGTGCCAGCAGCCAGATCGGCGGGGCGAGGGGTGAGCAGTTCTTC . . TRBJ2-1 TRBV14
CSARGLAGEGETQYF TGCAGTGCTAGGGGACTAGCGGGAGAGGGAGAGACCCAGTACTTC TRBD2 . TRBJ2-5 TRBV20-1
CASSLADNYEQYF TGCGCCAGCAGCTTGGCGGACAATTACGAGCAGTACTTC . . TRBJ2-7 TRBV5-1
CASSLQGAFTGELFF TGTGCCAGCAGCTTACAGGGGGCTTTTACCGGGGAGCTGTTTTTT TRBD1 . TRBJ2-2 TRBV7-2
CASSLRQGQAGEQFF TGTGCCAGCAGTTTACGGCAGGGTCAGGCGGGTGAGCAGTTCTTC . . TRBJ2-1 TRBV27
CASSQELPSTDTQYF TGTGCCAGCAGCCAAGAACTGCCAAGCACAGATACGCAGTATTTT . . TRBJ2-3 TRBV14
CASRSDKATEAFF TGTGCCAGCAGATCTGACAAGGCCACTGAAGCTTTCTTT . . TRBJ1-1 TRBV12-3/TRBV12-4